This T cell receptor beta chain was observed in a study of CD8 T cells in ankylosing spondylitis. Study results and limitations: CD8+ disease-linked clones were present at relatively low frequencies in blood.

Preparation of TCR beta libraries was done by quantitative 5'-RACE with molecular barcodes. TCRdb reprocessed the 5' RACE reads with MiXCR, giving one entry per CDR3 protein. This sample has roughly 170,000 distinct CDR3 sequences, with approximately 10% found just once. Germline CDR1 and CDR2: MNHEY and SMNVEV (reference sequence). J lost 7 bases, V lost 5 bases, and 4 bases had no gene match. The CDR3 is 13 residues long. This clonotype was seen at least ten times. Its antigen is not known. The TCR was taken from a female donor with ankylosing spondylitis or in good health (not recorded which). The chain uses TRBV27 and TRBJ2-1; 8 bases map to TRBD2. Sequenced material: blood, either unsorted or a sorted T cell fraction (not recorded which). The chain's CDR3 is CASSRTSWNEQFF. The DNA of the CDR3 is TGTGCCAGCAGTAGGACTAGCTGGAATGAGCAGTTCTTC.